This T cell receptor beta chain was documented in a study of OX40 agonist ivuxolimab in advanced cancers. Note on this clone: No antigen is known for it.

Study conclusions and caveats: Normalized T-cell clonal expansion was also low in some nonresponders.

Using immunoSEQ multiplex PCR, the repertoire was profiled, and TCRdb retains in-frame clones only, with some absent. The sample includes roughly 90,000 clones, roughly 90% seen only once; the top ten take 0.71%. The V end was cut by 1 base, the J end by 5 bases, with 6 bases between. Looked up from germline, CDR1 is LGHNA and CDR2 is YNFKEQ. This CDR3 has 13 amino acids. Sequenced material: CD4+ or CD8+ T cells sorted from blood, taken in a trial of the OX40 agonist ivuxolimab. The chain has TRBV4-2 and TRBJ1-5; D unresolved. The TCR sequence derives from an adult with an advanced solid tumor such as melanoma, head and neck, liver or kidney cancer. The CDR3 nucleotides read TGTGCCAGCAGCCAAGTTCCGGATCAGCCCCAGCATTTT. Translating gives CASSQVPDQPQHF.